The 21 T cell receptor beta chains given below trace back to one sample, sequenced in a study of shared clonotypes between healthy human individuals. TCRdb keeps only in-frame clones here, not all; method: immunoSEQ multiplex PCR. The sample lists around 320,000 clones, about nine tenths occurring once. Sequencing input: memory CD8+ T cells sorted from blood. The subset denotes: CD45RO+ cells pooled with CCR7-negative TemRA cells. The source of these receptors is a man aged 18 to 29 in good health.

The chain links TRBV28 to TRBJ2-1, with D uncertain. The CDR3 has 13 residues. V shed 6 bases and J shed 10 bases, with 16 bases lying between them. The germline gives CDR1 MDHEN, CDR2 SYDVKM. The DNA for the CDR3 is TGTGCCAGCAGACAGAGGTCCCTAGGAGAGCAGTTCTTC. Encoded protein: CASRQRSLGEQFF.

The rearrangement joins TRBV27 to TRBJ2-7, with TRBD2 matching 7 bases. V was pared by 6 bases and J by 2 bases, with 10 bases of the junction left unmatched. From germline, CDR1 is MNHEY and CDR2 SMNVEV (reference sequence). The CDR3 is made up of 15 amino acids. Written as DNA, the CDR3 is TGTGCCAGCAGCCCTTTATGGCGGGGGACCTACGAGCAGTACTTC. Residues: CASSPLWRGTYEQYF.

This clone was observed once. The V call is TRBV7-9, the J call TRBJ2-2, with 10 positions matching TRBD2. Trimming removed 2 bases from V and 0 bases from J; junction bases left unmatched: 9. The CDR3 runs 19 residues. Germline-derived CDR1 and CDR2 are SEHNR and FQNEAQ (reference sequence). The CDR3 is CASSLSVASGGPNTGELFF. CDR3 nucleotides: TGTGCCAGCAGCTTAAGTGTCGCTAGCGGGGGCCCGAACACCGGGGAGCTGTTTTTT.

In this sample, this clone turned up a few times. The gene calls are TRBV27 and TRBJ1-5; tentative D call: TRBD1 (6 bases). CDR1 and CDR2 (germline): MNHEY, SMNVEV (reference sequence). Between the trimmed V and J ends, which lost 2 bases and 4 bases, there was a span of 12 bases. This CDR3 is built from 15 residues. The CDR3 spells CASSLVQGPNQPQHF. The CDR3 DNA reads TGTGCCAGCAGTTTAGTTCAGGGGCCGAATCAGCCCCAGCATTTT.

The CDR3 DNA is TGTGCCAGCAGCCTATTTCCGGGACAGGGAGAGACCCAGTACTTC. It is translated as CASSLFPGQGETQYF. The V call is TRBV27, the J call TRBJ2-5; 9 bases align to TRBD1. The CDR3 totals 15 residues. V lost 6 bases and J lost 4; bases outside the gene matches: 9. From germline, CDR1 is MNHEY and CDR2 SMNVEV (reference sequence).

The rearrangement joins TRBV6-5 to TRBJ2-7, with D possibly matching TRBD2 (5 bases). Trimming left V 4 bases short and J 1 base short, with 14 bases between. CDR3 length: 15 residues. Germline V gene sequence: CDR1 MNHEY, CDR2 SVGAGI. CDR3 sequence: CASSSAQRRSYEQYF. CDR3 coding DNA: TGTGCCAGCAGTTCCGCCCAAAGGAGGTCCTACGAGCAGTACTTC.

About this clone itself: Other nucleotide sequences from this sample produce the same CDR3. V is TRBV18 and J is TRBJ2-7; a weak D match, TRBD1 (6 bases). Germline V CDR1 and CDR2: KGHSH, LQKENI. The CDR3 length is 14 residues. Trimming removed 0 bases from V and 1 base from J, with 7 bases in between. CDR3 sequence: CASSPPDSSYEQYF. The CDR3 DNA sequence: TGTGCCAGCTCACCACCGGACAGTTCCTACGAGCAGTACTTC.

This chain connects TRBV9 to TRBJ1-1; 9 nucleotides align to TRBD1. J lost 7 bases, V lost 0 bases, and 10 bases had no gene match. This CDR3 is 16 amino acids long. Looked up from germline, CDR1 is SGDLS and CDR2 is YYNGEE. The CDR3 reads CASSVAQGARVGEAFF. DNA of the CDR3: TGTGCCAGCAGCGTAGCACAGGGGGCAAGGGTAGGTGAAGCTTTCTTT.

This rearrangement joins TRBV27 to TRBJ2-7; D is unresolved. The CDR3 has 14 residues. Germline CDR1 MNHEY, CDR2 SMNVEV (reference sequence). The V and J ends lost 3 bases and 7 bases respectively, with 16 bases between them. The CDR3, as DNA: TGTGCCAGCAGTTTTCTAGATAAAGTCTCGGAGCAGTACTTC. It is translated as CASSFLDKVSEQYF.

This clone ranks as medium-sized (0.01 to 0.1%). J is TRBJ2-3 and V is TRBV13; no firm D call. V was shortened by 3 bases and J by 1 base, with 8 bases between the two germline ends. Germline V gene lookup returns CDR1 PRHDT and CDR2 FYEKMQ (reference sequence). This CDR3 has 14 residues. CDR3 region: CASSFTDGTDTQYF. The CDR3 coding sequence is TGTGCCAGCAGCTTTACAGATGGCACAGATACGCAGTATTTT.

CDR3 nucleotide sequence: TGTGCCTGGAGTGTAGGGACAGGGCCTCGAGATGAAGCTTTCTTT. Translating gives CAWSVGTGPRDEAFF. This chain uses TRBV30 with TRBJ1-1; 9 nucleotides align to TRBD1. This CDR3 has 15 amino acids. Trimming removed 0 bases from V and 7 bases from J; junction bases left unmatched: 9. From germline, CDR1 is GTSNPN and CDR2 SVGIG (reference sequence).

The chain uses TRBV9 and TRBJ2-7; no reliable D call. Germline CDR1 SGDLS, CDR2 YYNGEE. V was cut by 5 bases and J by 5 bases, with 11 bases left in between. The CDR3 is 12 residues long. CDR3 in DNA: TGTGCCAGCAGTCTTTTAGAGAACGAGCAGTACTTC. Translated: CASSLLENEQYF.

This clone was picked up one time. This chain joins TRBV2 and TRBJ2-5; 10 nucleotides match TRBD1. The CDR3 sequence is 14 residues long. The V gene's germline CDR1 is SNHLY and CDR2 FYNNEI. V lost 4 bases, J lost 3 bases, and 2 bases stayed unmatched. The CDR3 spells CASSGQGAEETQYF. The CDR3 DNA reads as TGTGCCAGCAGTGGACAGGGGGCTGAAGAGACCCAGTACTTC.

This chain uses TRBV4-1 with TRBJ2-7, with D possibly matching TRBD2 (5 bases). Trimming left V 5 bases short and J 5 bases short, with 13 bases between. Germline V CDR1 and CDR2: MGHRA, YSYEKL. This CDR3 has 13 residues. In nucleotides, the CDR3 is TGCGCCAGCAGCTTACCGAGGGCGGACGAGCAGTACTTC. The encoded protein is CASSLPRADEQYF.

The chain uses TRBV5-4 and TRBJ2-7, with a possible D match to TRBD1 (6 bases). V shed 4 bases and J shed 3 bases, with 17 bases lying between them. Germline V gene lookup returns CDR1 SGHNT and CDR2 YYREEE (reference sequence). CDR3 length: 15 amino acids. The CDR3 reads CASSRDRIDRYEQYF. The DNA for the CDR3 is TGTGCCAGCAGCCGCGACAGGATTGATCGCTACGAGCAGTACTTC.

This chain joins TRBV30 and TRBJ1-5, with D perhaps matching TRBD1 (5 bases). The CDR3 sequence is 13 residues long. Trimming stripped 4 bases from V and 4 bases from J, with 11 bases between. Germline assignment: CDR1 GTSNPN and CDR2 SVGIG (reference sequence). The CDR3 DNA sequence: TGTGCCTGGATCAGGGTGGGGAATCAGCCCCAGCATTTT. It translates to CAWIRVGNQPQHF.

V and J are TRBV20-1 and TRBJ2-7, with D unclear. CDR1 DFQATT and CDR2 SNEGSKA come from the germline V gene (reference sequence). With 1 base removed from V and 5 bases from J, the gap between germline ends came to 6 bases. The CDR3 covers 11 residues. The CDR3 region is CSARVVDEQYF. In DNA, the CDR3 is TGCAGTGCTAGAGTCGTGGACGAGCAGTACTTC.

CDR3 loop: CASSQLSGRADTQYF. The DNA for the CDR3 is TGTGCCAGCAGCCAACTAAGCGGGAGGGCAGATACGCAGTATTTT. J is TRBJ2-3 and V is TRBV11-2; 10 bases agree with TRBD2. The CDR3 runs 15 residues. Germline CDR1 and CDR2: SGHAT and FQNNGV. The V segment lost 5 bases and the J segment 4 bases; nucleotides outside the gene matches: 6.

J is TRBJ1-2 and V is TRBV5-6; D perhaps matches TRBD1 (5 bases). Germline loops: CDR1 SGHDT, CDR2 YYEEEE. CDR3 length: 15 residues. The V and J ends lost 4 bases and 0 bases respectively, with 13 bases between them. The CDR3 DNA is TGTGCCAGCAGCCCGGGTCAGGGAGCTAACTATGGCTACACCTTC. This encodes CASSPGQGANYGYTF. Full variable domain (missing parts from reference TRBV5-6 and TRBJ1-2): DAGVTQSPTHLIKTRGQQVTLRCSPKSGHDTVSWYQQALGQGPQFIFQYYEEEERQRGNFPDRFSGHQFPNYSSELNVNALLLGDSALYLCASSPGQGANYGYTFGSGTRLTVV.

V is TRBV28 and J is TRBJ2-3; the D is unclear. In germline, CDR1 is MDHEN, CDR2 SYDVKM. The CDR3 loop spans 13 amino acids. V shed 1 base and J shed 4 bases, with 6 bases lying between them. The CDR3 DNA reads TGTGCCAGCAGTTTATTCAGGTCAGATACGCAGTATTTT. It translates to CASSLFRSDTQYF.

The CDR3 nucleotides read TGTGCCAGCAGTTACGACAGGGGAGCCACAGATACGCAGTATTTT. Encoded protein: CASSYDRGATDTQYF. The J gene is TRBJ2-3, the V gene TRBV6-5; 8 bases align to TRBD1. The CDR3 runs to 15 residues. The germline V gene has CDR1 MNHEY and CDR2 SVGAGI. Trimming cost V 2 bases and J 2 bases; bases outside gene matches: 3.